The T cell receptor (beta chain) under discussion was sequenced for a study of T-cell memory formation after mild COVID-19. On this clonotype itself: Its target is unknown.

TCRdb ran MiXCR on the 5' RACE reads and lists one entry per CDR3 protein. The profile covers hundreds of thousands of distinct CDR3 sequences, with 20% appearing a single time and about an eighth taken by the ten largest. Study-level points and caveats: What remained unconfirmed was the SARS-CoV-2 specificity of second-wave clones peaking on day 37.

The CDR3 spans 17 residues. Germline loops: CDR1 SGHKS, CDR2 YYEKEE (reference sequence). Deletions cut 4 bases from V and 6 bases from J, with 23 bases between. The chain joins TRBV5-5 to TRBJ2-1; possible D gene TRBD2, 6 bases. The clonotype originates from an adult woman who had mild COVID-19 (a few samples of this study predate the infection). Cell type and time point are not known. Sequencing was carried out using PBMCs or a T cell subset sorted from them (not recorded which). The CDR3 spells CASSPEVADVLVNEQFF. As DNA, the CDR3 is TGTGCCAGCAGCCCAGAGGTAGCGGACGTCCTCGTCAATGAGCAGTTCTTC.